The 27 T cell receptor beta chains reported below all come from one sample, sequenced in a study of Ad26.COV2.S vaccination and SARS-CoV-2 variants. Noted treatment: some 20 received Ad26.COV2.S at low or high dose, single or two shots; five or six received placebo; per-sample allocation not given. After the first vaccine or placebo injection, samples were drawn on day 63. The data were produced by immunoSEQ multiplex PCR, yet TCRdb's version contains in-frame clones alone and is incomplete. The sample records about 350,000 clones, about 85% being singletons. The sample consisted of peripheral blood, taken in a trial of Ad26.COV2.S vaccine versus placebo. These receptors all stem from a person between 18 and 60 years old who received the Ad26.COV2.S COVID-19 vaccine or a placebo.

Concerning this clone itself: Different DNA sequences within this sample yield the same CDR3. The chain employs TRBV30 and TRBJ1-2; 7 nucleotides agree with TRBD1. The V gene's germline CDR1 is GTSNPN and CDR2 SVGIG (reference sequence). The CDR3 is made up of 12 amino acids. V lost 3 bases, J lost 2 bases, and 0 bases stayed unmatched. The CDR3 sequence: CAWRTGNYGYTF. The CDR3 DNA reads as TGTGCCTGGAGGACAGGGAACTATGGCTACACCTTC.

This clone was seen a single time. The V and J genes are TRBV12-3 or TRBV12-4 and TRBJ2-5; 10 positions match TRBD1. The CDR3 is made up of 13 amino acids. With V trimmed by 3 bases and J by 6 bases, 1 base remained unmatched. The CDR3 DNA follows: TGTGCCAGCAGTTTGGGACAGGGGCAGACCCAGTACTTC. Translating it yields CASSLGQGQTQYF.

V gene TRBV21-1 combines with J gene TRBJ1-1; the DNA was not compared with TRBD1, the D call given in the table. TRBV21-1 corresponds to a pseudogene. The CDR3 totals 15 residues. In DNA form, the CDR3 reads TGTGCCAGCAGCACCCCGACAGGGGTGAACACTGAAGCTTTCTTT. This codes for CASSTPTGVNTEAFF.

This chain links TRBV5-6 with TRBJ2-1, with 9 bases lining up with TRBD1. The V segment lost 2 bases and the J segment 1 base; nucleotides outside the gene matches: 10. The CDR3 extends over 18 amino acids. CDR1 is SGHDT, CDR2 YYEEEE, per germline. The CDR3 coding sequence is TGTGCCAGCAGCTTCTTTAGCGCGACAGGGGGGTCCTACAATGAGCAGTTCTTC. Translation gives CASSFFSATGGSYNEQFF.

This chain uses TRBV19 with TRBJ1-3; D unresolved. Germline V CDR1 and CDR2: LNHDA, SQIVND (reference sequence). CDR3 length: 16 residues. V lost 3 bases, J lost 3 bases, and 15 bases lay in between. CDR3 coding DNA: TGTGCCAGTAGTATCCCCGGGTCGGTCCGTGGAAACACCATATATTTT. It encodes CASSIPGSVRGNTIYF.

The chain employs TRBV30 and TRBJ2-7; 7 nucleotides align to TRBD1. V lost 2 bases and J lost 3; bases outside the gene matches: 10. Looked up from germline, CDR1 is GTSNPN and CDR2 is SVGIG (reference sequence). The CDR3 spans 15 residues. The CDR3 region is CAWSSPIGTVYEQYF. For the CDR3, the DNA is TGTGCCTGGAGTTCCCCCATCGGGACAGTCTACGAGCAGTACTTC. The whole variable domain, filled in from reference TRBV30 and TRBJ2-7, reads SQTIHQWPATLVQPVGSPLSLECTVEGTSNPNLYWYRQAAGRGLQLLFYSVGIGQISSEVPQNLSASRPQDRQFILSSKKLLLSDSGFYLCAWSSPIGTVYEQYFGPGTRLTVT.

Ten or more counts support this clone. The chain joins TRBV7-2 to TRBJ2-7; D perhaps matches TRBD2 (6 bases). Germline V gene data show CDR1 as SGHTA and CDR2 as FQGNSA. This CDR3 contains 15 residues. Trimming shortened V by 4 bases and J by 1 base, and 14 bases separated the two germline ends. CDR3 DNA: TGTGCCAGCAGCTCGAGGGCGGGGAGGTCCTACGAGCAGTACTTC. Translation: CASSSRAGRSYEQYF.

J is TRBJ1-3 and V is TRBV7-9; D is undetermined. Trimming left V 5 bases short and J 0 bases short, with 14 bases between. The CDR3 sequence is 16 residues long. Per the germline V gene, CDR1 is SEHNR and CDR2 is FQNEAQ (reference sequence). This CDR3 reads CASSVTDGDSGNTIYF. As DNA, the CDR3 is TGTGCCAGCAGCGTTACTGATGGGGACTCTGGAAACACCATATATTTT.

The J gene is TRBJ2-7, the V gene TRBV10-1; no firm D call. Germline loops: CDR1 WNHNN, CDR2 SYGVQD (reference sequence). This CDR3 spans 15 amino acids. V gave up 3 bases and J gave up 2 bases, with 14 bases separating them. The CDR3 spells CASSEGPGEPYEQYF. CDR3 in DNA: TGCGCCAGCAGTGAAGGGCCAGGTGAACCCTACGAGCAGTACTTC.

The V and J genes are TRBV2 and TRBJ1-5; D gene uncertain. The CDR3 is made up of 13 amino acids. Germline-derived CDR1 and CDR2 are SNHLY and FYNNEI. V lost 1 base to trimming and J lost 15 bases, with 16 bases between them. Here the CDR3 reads CASSEVSETIGHF. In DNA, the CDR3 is TGTGCCAGCAGTGAAGTATCCGAAACCATTGGGCATTTT.

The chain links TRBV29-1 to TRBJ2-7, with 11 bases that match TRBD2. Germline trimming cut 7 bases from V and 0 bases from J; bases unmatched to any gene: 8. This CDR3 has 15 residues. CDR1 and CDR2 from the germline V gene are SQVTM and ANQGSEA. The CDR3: CSGGTSGGASYEQYF. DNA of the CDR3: TGCAGCGGAGGGACTAGCGGCGGTGCCTCCTACGAGCAGTACTTC.

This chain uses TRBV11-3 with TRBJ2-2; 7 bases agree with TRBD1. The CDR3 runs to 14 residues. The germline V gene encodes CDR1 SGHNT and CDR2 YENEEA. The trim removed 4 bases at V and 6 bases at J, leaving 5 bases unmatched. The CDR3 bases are TGTGCCAGCAGCTCAAGACAGGGTGCCGGGGAGCTGTTTTTT. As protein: CASSSRQGAGELFF.

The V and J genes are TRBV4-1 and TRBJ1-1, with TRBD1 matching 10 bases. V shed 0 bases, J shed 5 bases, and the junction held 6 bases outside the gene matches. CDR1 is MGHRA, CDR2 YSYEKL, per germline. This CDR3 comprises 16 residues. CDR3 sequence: CASSQEGGTGVTEAFF. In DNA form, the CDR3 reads TGCGCCAGCAGCCAAGAAGGTGGGACAGGGGTAACTGAAGCTTTCTTT.

This CDR3 is CASRGQERQPQHF. CDR3 sequence (DNA): TGTGCCAGCAGAGGACAGGAAAGACAGCCCCAGCATTTT. J is TRBJ1-5 and V is TRBV12-3 or TRBV12-4; 7 nucleotides align to TRBD1. The V and J ends lost 6 bases and 7 bases, in that order; junction bases with no gene match: 6. CDR3 length: 13 residues.

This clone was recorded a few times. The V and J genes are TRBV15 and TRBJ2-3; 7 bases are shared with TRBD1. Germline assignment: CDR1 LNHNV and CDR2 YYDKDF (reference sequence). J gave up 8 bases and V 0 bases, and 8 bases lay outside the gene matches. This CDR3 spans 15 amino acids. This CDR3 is CATSRDVSPGGTQYF. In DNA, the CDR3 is TGTGCCACCAGCAGAGATGTCTCCCCAGGGGGTACGCAGTATTTT.

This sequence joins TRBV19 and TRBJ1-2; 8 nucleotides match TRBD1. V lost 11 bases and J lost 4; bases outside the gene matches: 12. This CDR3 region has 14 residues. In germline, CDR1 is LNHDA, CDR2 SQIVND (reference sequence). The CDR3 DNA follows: TGTGCCTCAGTAAAGCAGGGGGCATCCTATGGCTACACCTTC. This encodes CASVKQGASYGYTF.

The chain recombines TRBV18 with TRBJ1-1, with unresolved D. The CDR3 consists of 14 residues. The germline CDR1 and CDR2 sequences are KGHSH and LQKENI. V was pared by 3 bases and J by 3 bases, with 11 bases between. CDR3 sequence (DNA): TGTGCCAGCTCACCTTGGCGGGCGGACACTGAAGCTTTCTTT. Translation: CASSPWRADTEAFF.

The CDR3 region is CASTGDGADTQYF. CDR3 nucleotide sequence: TGTGCCAGTACAGGGGACGGCGCAGATACGCAGTATTTT. The rearrangement uses TRBV6-5 and TRBJ2-3; 7 bases match TRBD1. The CDR3 is 13 amino acids. J was trimmed by 4 bases and V by 9 bases; bases with no gene match: 7. Germline V gene data show CDR1 as MNHEY and CDR2 as SVGAGI.

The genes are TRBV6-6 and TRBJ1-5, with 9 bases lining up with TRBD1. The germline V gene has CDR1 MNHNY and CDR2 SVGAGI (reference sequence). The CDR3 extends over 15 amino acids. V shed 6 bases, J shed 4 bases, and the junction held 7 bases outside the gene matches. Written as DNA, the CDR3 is TGTGCCAGCAGGCGAACCGGGACAGGGAATCAGCCCCAGCATTTT. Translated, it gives CASRRTGTGNQPQHF.

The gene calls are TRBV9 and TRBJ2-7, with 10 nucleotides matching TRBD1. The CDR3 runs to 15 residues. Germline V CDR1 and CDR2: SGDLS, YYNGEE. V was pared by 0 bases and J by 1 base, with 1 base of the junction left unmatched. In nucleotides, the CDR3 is TGTGCCAGCAGCGTAGGGGGACAGGGGTCCTACGAGCAGTACTTC. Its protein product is CASSVGGQGSYEQYF.

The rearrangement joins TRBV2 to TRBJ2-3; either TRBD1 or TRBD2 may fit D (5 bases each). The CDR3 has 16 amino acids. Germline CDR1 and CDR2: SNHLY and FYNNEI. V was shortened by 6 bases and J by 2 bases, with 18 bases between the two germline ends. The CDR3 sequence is CASRSGRGGNTDTQYF. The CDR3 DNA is TGTGCCAGCAGGTCGGGAAGGGGCGGAAACACAGATACGCAGTATTTT.

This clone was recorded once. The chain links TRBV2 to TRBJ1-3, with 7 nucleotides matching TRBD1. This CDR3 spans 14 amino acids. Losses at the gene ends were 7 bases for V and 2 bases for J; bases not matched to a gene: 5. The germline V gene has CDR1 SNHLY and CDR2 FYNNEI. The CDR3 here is CASNQGGAGNTIYF. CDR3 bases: TGTGCCAGCAATCAGGGGGGCGCTGGAAACACCATATATTTT.

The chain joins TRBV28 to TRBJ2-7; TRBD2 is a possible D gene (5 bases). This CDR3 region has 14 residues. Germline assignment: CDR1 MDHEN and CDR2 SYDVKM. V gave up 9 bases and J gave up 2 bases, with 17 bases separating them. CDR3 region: CASLGFGKTYEQYF. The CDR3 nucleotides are TGTGCCAGTTTGGGTTTCGGGAAAACCTACGAGCAGTACTTC.

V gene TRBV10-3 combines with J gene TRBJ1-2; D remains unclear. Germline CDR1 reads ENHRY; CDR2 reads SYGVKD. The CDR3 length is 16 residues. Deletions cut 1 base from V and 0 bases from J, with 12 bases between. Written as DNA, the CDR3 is TGTGCCATCAGTGAGTGGTTTCGCAGTGCTAACTATGGCTACACCTTC. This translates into CAISEWFRSANYGYTF.

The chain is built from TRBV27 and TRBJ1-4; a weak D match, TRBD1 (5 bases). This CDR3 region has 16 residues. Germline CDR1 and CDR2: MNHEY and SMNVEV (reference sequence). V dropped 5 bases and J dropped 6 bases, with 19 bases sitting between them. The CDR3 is CASSRSRDGGDEKLFF. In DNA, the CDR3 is TGTGCCAGCAGTAGATCAAGGGACGGGGGAGATGAAAAACTGTTTTTT. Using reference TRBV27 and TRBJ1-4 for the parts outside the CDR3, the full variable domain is EAQVTQNPRYLITVTGKKLTVTCSQNMNHEYMSWYRQDPGLGLRQIYYSMNVEVTDKGDVPEGYKVSRKEKRNFPLILESPSPNQTSLYFCASSRSRDGGDEKLFFGSGTQLSVL.

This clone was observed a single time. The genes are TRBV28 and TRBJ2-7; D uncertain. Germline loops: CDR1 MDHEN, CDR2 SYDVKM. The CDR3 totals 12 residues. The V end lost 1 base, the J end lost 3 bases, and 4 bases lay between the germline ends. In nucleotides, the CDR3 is TGTGCCAGCAGTTTATTTCTCTACGAGCAGTACTTC. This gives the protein CASSLFLYEQYF.

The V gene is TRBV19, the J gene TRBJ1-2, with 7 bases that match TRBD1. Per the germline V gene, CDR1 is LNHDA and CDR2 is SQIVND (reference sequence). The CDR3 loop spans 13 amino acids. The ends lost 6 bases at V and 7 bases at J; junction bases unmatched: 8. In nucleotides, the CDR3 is TGTGCCAGTAGCGGACAGGCGCTTCGTGGCTACACCTTC. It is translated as CASSGQALRGYTF.